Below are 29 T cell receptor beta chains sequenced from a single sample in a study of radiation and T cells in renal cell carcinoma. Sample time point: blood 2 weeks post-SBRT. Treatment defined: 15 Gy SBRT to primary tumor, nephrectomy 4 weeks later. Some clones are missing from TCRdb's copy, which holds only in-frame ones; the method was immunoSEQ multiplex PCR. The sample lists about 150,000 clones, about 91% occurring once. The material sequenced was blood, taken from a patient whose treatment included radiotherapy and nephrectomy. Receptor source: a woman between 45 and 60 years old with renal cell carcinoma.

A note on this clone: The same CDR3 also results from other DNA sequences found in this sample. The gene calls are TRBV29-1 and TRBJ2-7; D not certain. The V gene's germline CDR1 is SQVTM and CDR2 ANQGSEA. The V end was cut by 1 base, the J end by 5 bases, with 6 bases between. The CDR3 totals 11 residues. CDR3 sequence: CSVEVGNEQYF. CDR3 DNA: TGCAGCGTTGAAGTTGGGAACGAGCAGTACTTC.

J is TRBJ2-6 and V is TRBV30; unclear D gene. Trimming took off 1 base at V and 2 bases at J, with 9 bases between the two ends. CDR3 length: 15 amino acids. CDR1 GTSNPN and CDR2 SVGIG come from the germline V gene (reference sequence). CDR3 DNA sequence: TGTGCCTGGAGTGAGTTTCCCACTGGGGCCAACGTCCTGACTTTC. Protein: CAWSEFPTGANVLTF. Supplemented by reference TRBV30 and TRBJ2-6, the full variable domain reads SQTIHQWPATLVQPVGSPLSLECTVEGTSNPNLYWYRQAAGRGLQLLFYSVGIGQISSEVPQNLSASRPQDRQFILSSKKLLLSDSGFYLCAWSEFPTGANVLTFGAGSRLTVL.

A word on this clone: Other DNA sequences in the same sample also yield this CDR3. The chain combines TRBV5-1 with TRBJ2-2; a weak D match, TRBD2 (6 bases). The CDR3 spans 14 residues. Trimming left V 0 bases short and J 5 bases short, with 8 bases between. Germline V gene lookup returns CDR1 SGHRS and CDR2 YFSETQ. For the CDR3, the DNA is TGCGCCAGCAGCTTGGACAGCGGGACCGGGGAGCTGTTTTTT. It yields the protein CASSLDSGTGELFF.

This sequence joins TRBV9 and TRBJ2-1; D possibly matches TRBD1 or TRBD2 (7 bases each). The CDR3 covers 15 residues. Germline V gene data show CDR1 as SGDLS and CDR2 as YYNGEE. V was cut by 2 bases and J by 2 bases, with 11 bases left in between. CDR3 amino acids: CASSVRGGPYNEQFF. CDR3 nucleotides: TGTGCCAGCAGCGTCAGGGGGGGGCCCTACAATGAGCAGTTCTTC. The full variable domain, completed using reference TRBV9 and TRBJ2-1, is DSGVTQTPKHLITATGQRVTLRCSPRSGDLSVYWYQQSLDQGLQFLIQYYNGEERAKGNILERFSAQQFPDLHSELNLSSLELGDSALYFCASSVRGGPYNEQFFGPGTRLTVL.

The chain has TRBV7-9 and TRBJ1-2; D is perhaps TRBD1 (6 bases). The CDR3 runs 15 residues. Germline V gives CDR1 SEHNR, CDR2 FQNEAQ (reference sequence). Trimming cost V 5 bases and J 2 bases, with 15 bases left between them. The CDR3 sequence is CASSHSTGVNYGYTF. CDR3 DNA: TGTGCCAGCAGCCACTCGACAGGCGTCAACTATGGCTACACCTTC.

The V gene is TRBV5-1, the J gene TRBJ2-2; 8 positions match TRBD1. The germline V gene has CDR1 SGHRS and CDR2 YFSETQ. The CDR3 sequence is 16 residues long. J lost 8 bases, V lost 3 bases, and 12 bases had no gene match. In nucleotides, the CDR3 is TGCGCCAGCAGCTACAGGGGGTTCCTCGGACCGGGGGAGCTGTTTTTT. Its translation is CASSYRGFLGPGELFF. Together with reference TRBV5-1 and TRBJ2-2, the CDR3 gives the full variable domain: KAGVTQTPRYLIKTRGQQVTLSCSPISGHRSVSWYQQTPGQGLQFLFEYFSETQRNKGNFPGRFSGRQFSNSRSEMNVSTLELGDSALYLCASSYRGFLGPGELFFGEGSRLTVL.

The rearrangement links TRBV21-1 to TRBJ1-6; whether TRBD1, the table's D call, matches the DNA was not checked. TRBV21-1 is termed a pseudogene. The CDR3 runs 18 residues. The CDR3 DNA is TGTGCCAGCAGCACTCCCGGGACAGGGGACTTAGGTAATTCACCCCTCCACTTT. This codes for CASSTPGTGDLGNSPLHF.

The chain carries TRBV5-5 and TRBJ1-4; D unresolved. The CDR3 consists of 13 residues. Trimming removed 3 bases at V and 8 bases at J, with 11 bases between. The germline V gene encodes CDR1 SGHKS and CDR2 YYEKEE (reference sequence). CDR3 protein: CASSWSAGEKLFF. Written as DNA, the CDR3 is TGTGCCAGCAGCTGGTCGGCTGGGGAAAAACTGTTTTTT.

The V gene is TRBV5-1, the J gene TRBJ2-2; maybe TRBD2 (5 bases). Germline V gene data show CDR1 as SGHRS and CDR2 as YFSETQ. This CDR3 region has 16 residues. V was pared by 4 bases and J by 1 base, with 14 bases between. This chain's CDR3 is CASSPLRTLNTGELFF. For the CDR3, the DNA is TGCGCCAGCAGCCCCCTGAGGACTCTGAACACCGGGGAGCTGTTTTTT.

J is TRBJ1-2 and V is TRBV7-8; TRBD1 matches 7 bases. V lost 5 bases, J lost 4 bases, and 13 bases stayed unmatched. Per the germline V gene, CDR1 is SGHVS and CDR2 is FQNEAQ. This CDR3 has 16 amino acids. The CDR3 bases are TGTGCCAGCAGCGCCGGGGACAGCGCATCTCTCTATGGCTACACCTTC. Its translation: CASSAGDSASLYGYTF.

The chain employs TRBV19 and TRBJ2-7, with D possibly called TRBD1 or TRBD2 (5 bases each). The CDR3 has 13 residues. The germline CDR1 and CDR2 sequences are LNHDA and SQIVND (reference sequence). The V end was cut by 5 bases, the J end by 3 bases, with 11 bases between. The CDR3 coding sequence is TGTGCCAGTAGTCAGAGAGGGGTCTACGAGCAGTACTTC. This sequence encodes CASSQRGVYEQYF.

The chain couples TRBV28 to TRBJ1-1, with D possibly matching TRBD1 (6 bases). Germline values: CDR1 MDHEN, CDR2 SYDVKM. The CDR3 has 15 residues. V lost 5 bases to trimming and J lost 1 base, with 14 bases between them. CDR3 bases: TGTGCCAGCAGTACCCGGACAGCAGAGAACACTGAAGCTTTCTTT. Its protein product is CASSTRTAENTEAFF.

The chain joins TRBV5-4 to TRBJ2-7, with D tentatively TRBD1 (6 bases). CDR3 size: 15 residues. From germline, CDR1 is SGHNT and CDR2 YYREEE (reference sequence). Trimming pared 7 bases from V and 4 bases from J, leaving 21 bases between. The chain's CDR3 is CASSLGGQGLYEQYF. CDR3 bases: TGTGCCAGCTCTCTTGGGGGCCAGGGGCTTTACGAGCAGTACTTC.

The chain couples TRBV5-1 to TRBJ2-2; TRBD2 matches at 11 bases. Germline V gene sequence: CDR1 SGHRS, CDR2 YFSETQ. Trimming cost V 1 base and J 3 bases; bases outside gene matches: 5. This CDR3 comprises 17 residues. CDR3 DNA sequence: TGCGCCAGCAGCTTGCGTCTAGCGGGGGGCGACACCGGGGAGCTGTTTTTT. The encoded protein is CASSLRLAGGDTGELFF.

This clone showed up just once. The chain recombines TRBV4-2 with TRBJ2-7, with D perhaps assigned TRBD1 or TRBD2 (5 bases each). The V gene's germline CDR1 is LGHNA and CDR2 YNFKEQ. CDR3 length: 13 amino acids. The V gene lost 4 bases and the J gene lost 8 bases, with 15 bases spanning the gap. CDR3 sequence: CASSPGPGYQQYF. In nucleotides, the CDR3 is TGTGCCAGCAGCCCGGGACCAGGGTATCAGCAGTACTTC.

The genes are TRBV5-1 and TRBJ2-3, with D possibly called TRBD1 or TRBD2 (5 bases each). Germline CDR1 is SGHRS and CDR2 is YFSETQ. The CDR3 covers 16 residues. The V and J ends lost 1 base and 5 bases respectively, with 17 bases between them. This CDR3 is CASSLSGYYGGDTQYF. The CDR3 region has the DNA TGCGCCAGCAGCTTGTCAGGGTATTATGGGGGAGATACGCAGTATTTT.

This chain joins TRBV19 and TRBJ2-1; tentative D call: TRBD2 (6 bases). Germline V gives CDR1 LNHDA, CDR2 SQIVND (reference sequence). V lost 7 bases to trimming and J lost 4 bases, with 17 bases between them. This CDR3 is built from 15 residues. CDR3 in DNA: TGTGCCAGTACCGTAAGGGGTGGGGGGTACAATGAGCAGTTCTTC. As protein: CASTVRGGGYNEQFF.

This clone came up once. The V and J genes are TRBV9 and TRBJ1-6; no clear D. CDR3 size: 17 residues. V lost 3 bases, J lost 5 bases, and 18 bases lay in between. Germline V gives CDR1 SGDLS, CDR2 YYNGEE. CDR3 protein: CASSGGMGSLDNSPLHF. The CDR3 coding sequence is TGTGCCAGCAGCGGAGGCATGGGGTCTTTGGATAATTCACCCCTCCACTTT.

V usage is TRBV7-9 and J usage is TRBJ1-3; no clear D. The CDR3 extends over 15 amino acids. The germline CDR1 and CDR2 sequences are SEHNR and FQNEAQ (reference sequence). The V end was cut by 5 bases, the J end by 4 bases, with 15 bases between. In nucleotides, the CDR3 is TGTGCCAGCAGCCCAAAGTTGCGTTTAGGAAACACCATATATTTT. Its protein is CASSPKLRLGNTIYF.

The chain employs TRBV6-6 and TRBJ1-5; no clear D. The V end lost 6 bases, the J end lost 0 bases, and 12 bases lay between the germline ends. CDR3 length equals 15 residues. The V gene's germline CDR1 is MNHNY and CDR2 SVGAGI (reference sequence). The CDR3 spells CASRPGQHSNQPQHF. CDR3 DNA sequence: TGTGCCAGCAGGCCCGGGCAACATAGCAATCAGCCCCAGCATTTT.

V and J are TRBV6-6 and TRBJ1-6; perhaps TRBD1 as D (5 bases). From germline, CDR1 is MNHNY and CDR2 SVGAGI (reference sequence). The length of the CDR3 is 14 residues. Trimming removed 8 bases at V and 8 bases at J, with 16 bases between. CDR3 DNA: TGTGCCAGCGTAGGGGCCCCGCGGGATTCACCCCTCCACTTT. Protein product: CASVGAPRDSPLHF.

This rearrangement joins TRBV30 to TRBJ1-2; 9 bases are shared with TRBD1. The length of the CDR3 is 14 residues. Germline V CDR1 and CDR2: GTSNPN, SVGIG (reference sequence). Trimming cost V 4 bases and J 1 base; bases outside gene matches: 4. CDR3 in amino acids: CAWTGTGRNYGYTF. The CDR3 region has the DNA TGTGCCTGGACCGGGACAGGGCGTAACTATGGCTACACCTTC.

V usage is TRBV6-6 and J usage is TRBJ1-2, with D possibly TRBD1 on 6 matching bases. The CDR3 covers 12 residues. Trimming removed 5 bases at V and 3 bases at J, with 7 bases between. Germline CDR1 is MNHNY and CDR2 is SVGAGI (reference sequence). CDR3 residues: CASSTGHYGYTF. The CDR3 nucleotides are TGTGCCAGCAGTACAGGGCACTATGGCTACACCTTC.

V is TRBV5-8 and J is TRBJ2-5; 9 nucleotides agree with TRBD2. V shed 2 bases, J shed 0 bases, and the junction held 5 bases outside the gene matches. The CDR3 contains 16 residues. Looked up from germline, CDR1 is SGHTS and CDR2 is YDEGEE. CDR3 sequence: CASSLWSSGDQETQYF. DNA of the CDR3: TGTGCCAGCAGCTTATGGTCTAGCGGGGACCAAGAGACCCAGTACTTC.

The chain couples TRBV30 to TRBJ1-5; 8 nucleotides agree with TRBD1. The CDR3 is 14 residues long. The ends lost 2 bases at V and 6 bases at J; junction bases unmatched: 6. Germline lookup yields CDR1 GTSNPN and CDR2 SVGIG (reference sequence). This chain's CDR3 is CAWSIGQGPQPQHF. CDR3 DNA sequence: TGTGCCTGGAGTATTGGACAGGGCCCTCAGCCCCAGCATTTT.

The CDR3 region is CASSPWTGTLNTEAFF. DNA for the CDR3: TGTGCCAGTAGTCCCTGGACAGGGACCTTGAACACTGAAGCTTTCTTT. The chain uses TRBV19 and TRBJ1-1; 8 nucleotides match TRBD1. The CDR3 length is 16 residues. Trimming at V came to 5 bases and at J to 0 bases, leaving 8 bases not matched to a gene. Germline V gene sequence: CDR1 LNHDA, CDR2 SQIVND (reference sequence).

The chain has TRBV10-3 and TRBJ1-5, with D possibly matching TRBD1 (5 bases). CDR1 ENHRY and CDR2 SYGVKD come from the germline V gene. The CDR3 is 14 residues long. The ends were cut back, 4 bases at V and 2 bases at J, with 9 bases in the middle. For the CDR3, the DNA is TGTGCCATCAGTGCTGGGGCGGGCAATCAGCCCCAGCATTTT. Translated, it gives CAISAGAGNQPQHF.

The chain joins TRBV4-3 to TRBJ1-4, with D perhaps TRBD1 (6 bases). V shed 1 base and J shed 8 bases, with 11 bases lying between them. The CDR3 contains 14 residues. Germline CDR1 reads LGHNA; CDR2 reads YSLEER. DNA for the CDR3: TGCGCCAGCAGCCAAGGACAGGTCAGGGAAAAACTGTTTTTT. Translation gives CASSQGQVREKLFF.

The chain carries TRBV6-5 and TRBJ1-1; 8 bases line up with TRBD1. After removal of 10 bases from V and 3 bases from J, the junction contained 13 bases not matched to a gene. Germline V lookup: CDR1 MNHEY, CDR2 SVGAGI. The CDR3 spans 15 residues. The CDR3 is CATLRGQARDTEAFF. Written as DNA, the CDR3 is TGTGCCACCCTAAGGGGACAGGCGAGGGACACTGAAGCTTTCTTT.